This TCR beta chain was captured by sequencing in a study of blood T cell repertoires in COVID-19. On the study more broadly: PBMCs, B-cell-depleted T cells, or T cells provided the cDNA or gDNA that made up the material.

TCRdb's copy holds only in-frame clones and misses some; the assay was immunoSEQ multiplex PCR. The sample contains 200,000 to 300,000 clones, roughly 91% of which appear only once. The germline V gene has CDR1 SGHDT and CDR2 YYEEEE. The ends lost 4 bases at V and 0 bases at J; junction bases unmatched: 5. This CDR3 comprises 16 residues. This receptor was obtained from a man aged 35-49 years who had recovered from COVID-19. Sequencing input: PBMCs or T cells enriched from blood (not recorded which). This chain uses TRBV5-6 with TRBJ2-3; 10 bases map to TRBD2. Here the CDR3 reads CASSKDSGGSTDTQYF. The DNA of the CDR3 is TGTGCCAGCAGCAAAGATAGCGGGGGGAGCACAGATACGCAGTATTTT.